Sequencing of this T cell receptor beta chain was carried out in a study of PD-1 blockade in classical Hodgkin lymphoma. Study-level findings and limits: Baseline diversity resembling that of newly diagnosed patients was seen in complete responders.

TCRdb's copy holds only in-frame clones and misses some; the assay was immunoSEQ multiplex PCR. Among approximately 27,000 clones listed, around 84% were seen once. With respect to this clone: Its antigen remains unidentified.

V dropped 5 bases and J dropped 3; count of bases not matched to a gene: 6. The CDR3 length is 15 residues. The germline V gene encodes CDR1 LGHNA and CDR2 YNFKEQ. Every patient relapsed after autologous stem cell transplantation, and brentuximab vedotin exposure varied. Best overall response was complete response, partial response or progressive disease in these relapsed/refractory classical Hodgkin lymphoma patients. V is TRBV4-2 and J is TRBJ1-1; 10 nucleotides match TRBD1. This clonotype originated in a human donor with classical Hodgkin lymphoma. Material: peripheral blood mononuclear cells (PBMCs), obtained at baseline. CDR3: CASSTRDRGYTEAFF. As DNA, the CDR3 is TGTGCCAGCAGCACCAGGGACAGGGGATACACTGAAGCTTTCTTT.